This entry describes one T cell receptor beta chain. Its specificity is not known. These data originate in a study of CD8 T cells in ankylosing spondylitis. Library preparation for TCR beta used quantitative 5'-RACE with molecular barcodes. TCRdb fed the 5' RACE reads into MiXCR, producing one record per CDR3 protein. Of hundreds of thousands of distinct CDR3 sequences in the sample, 20% to 25% are singletons; the top ten hold around 13%. General observations from the study: Those disease-linked clones were CD8+; they were also relatively rare in peripheral blood. According to the report, clones linked to the disease were significantly enriched in matched synovial fluid samples taken from ankylosing spondylitis patients.

The CDR3 has 15 residues. V shed 2 bases, J shed 4 bases, and the junction held 7 bases outside the gene matches. This TCR came from a male donor with ankylosing spondylitis or in good health (not recorded which). The sequenced material came from blood, either unsorted or a sorted T cell fraction (not recorded which). The V call is TRBV12-3 or TRBV12-4, the J call TRBJ1-2, with 7 bases fitting TRBD1. The CDR3 bases are TGTGCCAGCAGTTTACCGGACAGGACTCTCTATGGCTACACCTTC. Protein: CASSLPDRTLYGYTF.